This T cell receptor (beta chain) was observed in a study of T cell responses to AZD1222 COVID-19 vaccine. Assay used: immunoSEQ multiplex PCR; TCRdb lists only in-frame clones, some missing. Among about 110,000 clones listed, roughly nine tenths were seen once. Study outcomes and limitations: In the spike-specific TCR repertoire, nearly half reportedly target unmutated variant regions. Among those given AZD1222, only six were seropositive at baseline.

On this clone: Its antigen is not known.

This clonotype was obtained from an adult in good health. The sequenced sample was peripheral blood, obtained on day 0 of AZD1222 vaccination.

CDR3 sequence (DNA): TGTGCCAGCAGCCCTCATTCCGGGGATGAAAAACTGTTTTTT. It yields the protein CASSPHSGDEKLFF. This chain joins TRBV7-2 and TRBJ1-4; D gene ambiguous. Trimming pared 5 bases from V and 6 bases from J, leaving 13 bases between. CDR1 and CDR2 from the germline V gene are SGHTA and FQGNSA. The CDR3 contains 14 residues.